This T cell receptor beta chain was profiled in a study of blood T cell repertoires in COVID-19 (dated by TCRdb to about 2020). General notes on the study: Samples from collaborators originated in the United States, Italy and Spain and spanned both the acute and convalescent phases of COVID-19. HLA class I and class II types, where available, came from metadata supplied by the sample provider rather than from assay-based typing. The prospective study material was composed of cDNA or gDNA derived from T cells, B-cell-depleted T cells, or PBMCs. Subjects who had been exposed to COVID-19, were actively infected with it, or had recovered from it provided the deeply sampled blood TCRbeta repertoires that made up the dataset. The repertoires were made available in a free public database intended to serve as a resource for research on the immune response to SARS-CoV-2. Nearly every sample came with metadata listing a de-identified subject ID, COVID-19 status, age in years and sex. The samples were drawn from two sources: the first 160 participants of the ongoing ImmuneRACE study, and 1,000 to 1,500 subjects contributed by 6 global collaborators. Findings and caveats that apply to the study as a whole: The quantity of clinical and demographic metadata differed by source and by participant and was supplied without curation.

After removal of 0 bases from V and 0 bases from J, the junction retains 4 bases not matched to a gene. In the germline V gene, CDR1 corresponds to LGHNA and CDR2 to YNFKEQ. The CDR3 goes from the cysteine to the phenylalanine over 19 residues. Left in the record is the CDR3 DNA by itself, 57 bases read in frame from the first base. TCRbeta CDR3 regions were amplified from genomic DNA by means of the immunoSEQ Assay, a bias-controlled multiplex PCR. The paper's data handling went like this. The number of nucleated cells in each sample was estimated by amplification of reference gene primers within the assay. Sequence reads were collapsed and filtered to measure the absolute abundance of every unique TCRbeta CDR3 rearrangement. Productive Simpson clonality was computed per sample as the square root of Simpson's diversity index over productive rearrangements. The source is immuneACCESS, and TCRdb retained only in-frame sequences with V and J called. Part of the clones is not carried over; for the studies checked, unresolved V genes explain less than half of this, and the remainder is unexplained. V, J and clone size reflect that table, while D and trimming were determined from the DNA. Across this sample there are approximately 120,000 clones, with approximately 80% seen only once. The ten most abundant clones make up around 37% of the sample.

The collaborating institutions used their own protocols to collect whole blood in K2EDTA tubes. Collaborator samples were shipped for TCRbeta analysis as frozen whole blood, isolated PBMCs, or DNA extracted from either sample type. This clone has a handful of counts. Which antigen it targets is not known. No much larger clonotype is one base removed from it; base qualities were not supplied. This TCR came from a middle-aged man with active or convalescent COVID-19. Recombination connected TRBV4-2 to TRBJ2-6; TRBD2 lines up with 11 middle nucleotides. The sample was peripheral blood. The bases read TGTGCCAGCAGCCAAGAACTAGCGGGGGCGATCTCTGGGGCCAACGTCCTGACTTTC. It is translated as CASSQELAGAISGANVLTF.